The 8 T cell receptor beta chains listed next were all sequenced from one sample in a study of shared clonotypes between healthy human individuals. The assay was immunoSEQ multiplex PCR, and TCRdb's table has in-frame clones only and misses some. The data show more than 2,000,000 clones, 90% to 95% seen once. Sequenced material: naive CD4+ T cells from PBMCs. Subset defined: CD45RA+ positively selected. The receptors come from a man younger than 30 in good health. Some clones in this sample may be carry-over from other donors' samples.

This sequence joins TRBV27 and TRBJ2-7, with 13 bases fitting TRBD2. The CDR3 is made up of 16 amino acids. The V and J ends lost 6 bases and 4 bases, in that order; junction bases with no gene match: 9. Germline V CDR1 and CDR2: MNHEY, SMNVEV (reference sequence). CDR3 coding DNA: TGTGCCAGCAGAAAGCAAGGACTAGCGGGAGTGTACGAGCAGTACTTC. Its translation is CASRKQGLAGVYEQYF.

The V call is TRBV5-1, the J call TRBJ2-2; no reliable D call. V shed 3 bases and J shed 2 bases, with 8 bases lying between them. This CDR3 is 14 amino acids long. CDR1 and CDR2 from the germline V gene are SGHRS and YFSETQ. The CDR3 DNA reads TGCGCCAGCAGCTCGGAGTCCAACACCGGGGAGCTGTTTTTT. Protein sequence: CASSSESNTGELFF.

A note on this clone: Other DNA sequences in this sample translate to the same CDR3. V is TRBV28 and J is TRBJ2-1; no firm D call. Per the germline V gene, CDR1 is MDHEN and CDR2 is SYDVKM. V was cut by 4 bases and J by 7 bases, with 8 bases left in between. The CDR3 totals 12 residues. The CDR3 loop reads CASSSTVNEQFF. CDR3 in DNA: TGTGCCAGCAGTTCTACAGTGAATGAGCAGTTCTTC.

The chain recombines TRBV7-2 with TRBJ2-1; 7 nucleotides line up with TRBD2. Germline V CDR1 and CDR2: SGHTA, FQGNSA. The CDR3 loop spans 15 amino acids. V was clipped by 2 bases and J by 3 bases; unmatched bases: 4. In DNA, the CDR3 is TGTGCCAGCAGCTTAAGTCTAGCGGACTACAATGAGCAGTTCTTC. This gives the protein CASSLSLADYNEQFF.

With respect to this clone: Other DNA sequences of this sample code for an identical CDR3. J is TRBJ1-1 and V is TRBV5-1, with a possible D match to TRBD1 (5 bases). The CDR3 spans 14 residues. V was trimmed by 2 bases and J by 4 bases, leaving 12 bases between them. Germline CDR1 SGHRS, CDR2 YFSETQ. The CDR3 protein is CASSFQGASTEAFF. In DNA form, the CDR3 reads TGCGCCAGCAGCTTCCAGGGCGCGAGCACTGAAGCTTTCTTT. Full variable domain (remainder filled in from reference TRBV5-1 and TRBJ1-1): KAGVTQTPRYLIKTRGQQVTLSCSPISGHRSVSWYQQTPGQGLQFLFEYFSETQRNKGNFPGRFSGRQFSNSRSEMNVSTLELGDSALYLCASSFQGASTEAFFGQGTRLTVV.

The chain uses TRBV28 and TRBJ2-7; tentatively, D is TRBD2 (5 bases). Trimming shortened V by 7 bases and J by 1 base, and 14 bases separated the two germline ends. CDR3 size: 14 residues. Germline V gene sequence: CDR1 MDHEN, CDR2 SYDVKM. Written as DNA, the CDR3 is TGTGCCAGCACGCTGTCCACGGGGTCCTACGAGCAGTACTTC. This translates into CASTLSTGSYEQYF.

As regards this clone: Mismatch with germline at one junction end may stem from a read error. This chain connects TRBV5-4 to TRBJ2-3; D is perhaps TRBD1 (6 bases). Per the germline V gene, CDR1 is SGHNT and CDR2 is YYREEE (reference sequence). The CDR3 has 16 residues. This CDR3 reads CASGLVQGRSGDTQYF. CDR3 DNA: TGTGCCAGCGGCTTGGTACAGGGACGGTCCGGGGATACGCAGTATTTT.

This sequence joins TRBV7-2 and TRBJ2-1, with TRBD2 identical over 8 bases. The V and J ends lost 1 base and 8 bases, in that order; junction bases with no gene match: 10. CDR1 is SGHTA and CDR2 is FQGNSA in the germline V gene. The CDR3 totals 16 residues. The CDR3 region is CASSLGPGTSIYEQFF. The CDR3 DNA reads TGTGCCAGCAGCTTAGGTCCCGGGACTAGTATCTATGAGCAGTTCTTC.